This TCR beta chain was sequenced during a study of blood T cells in healthy people across ages (dated by TCRdb to about 2015). The study in broad terms: In model experiments, template switching captured about one uniquely barcoded TCR beta cDNA molecule for every two T cells. Using deep sequencing normalized with unique cDNA molecular identifiers, the study measured how TCR beta repertoire diversity changes with age. The donors were split into four age groups: young (average around 15 years), middle-aged (roughly 39), aged (over 55) and long-lived (about 82). To avoid experimental bias, donors of different ages were randomly spread across the sequencing lanes. For two donors (one aged 18 to 29 and one aged 80 or older), the study analyzed two additional independent replicas of 1 million unique cDNA reads from the same blood draw. Study-wide conclusions, independent of this receptor: Since profiling was done on bulk unsorted PBMCs, naive and antigen-experienced compartments could not be conclusively compared. Compared with the aged group, more naive CD4+ T cells, fewer expanded clones and increased TCR diversity were shown by the long-lived group, suggesting age selection. Observed TCR beta diversity per million T cells fell roughly linearly with age, and a significant reduction was already apparent by age around 40. Total diversity estimates from one million sequenced T cells were considered lower bounds and underestimates. A strong correlation was found between observed TCR beta diversity and the percentage of naive T cells measured by flow cytometry. Because the CMV infection status of the donors was unknown, age-related changes in expanded clonotypes may potentially have been confounded.

V loses 0 bases, J loses 6 bases, and the germline ends lie 12 bases apart. The CDR3 runs 15 residues from the cysteine to the phenylalanine. Only the CDR3 region is kept as DNA, spanning 45 bases read in frame from base 1. From the germline V gene (reference sequence), CDR1 is LNHNV and CDR2 is YYDKDF. Receptor amplification or capture employed 5' RACE. Sequencing was carried out with an Illumina HiSeq 2500. The second PCR ran for about 6 to 12 cycles and used a J-beta primer mix along with a sample-barcoded 5' primer. A unique molecular identifier was introduced onto each TCR beta cDNA molecule by a template-switch 5' adaptor carrying 12 random nucleotides. Each sample yielded at least 2.5 million CDR3-containing paired-end reads. First-strand cDNA synthesis was performed from all RNA using the Mint cDNA synthesis kit, with priming by a TRBC-specific oligonucleotide. All cDNA was treated with uracil-DNA glycosylase and then went through a first 18-cycle PCR with the universal primers M1SS and BC2_uni_R. Under the source paper's analysis protocol: For normalization, 1 million high-quality reads, each with a distinct molecular identifier, were randomly selected from each sample. Instead of being binned into consensus sequences, reads that shared molecular identifiers were thrown out. MiTCR, run with a Q25 quality threshold and the strictest error-elimination algorithm, handled CDR3 identification, clonotype clustering and error correction. A nonparametric unseen species model with Euler transformation was used to estimate a lower bound on total TCR beta diversity. TCRdb's own reprocessing of the public reads used fastp at Q25 and MiXCR and kept productive beta chains. All rows with the same CDR3 protein become a single entry with the most common DNA and genes. None of the V and J calls come from the authors' own analysis; TCRdb made them. Present in this sample are around 1.1 million distinct CDR3 sequences, around two fifths of which were seen just once. The ten largest clones represent roughly 13% of the sample.

This clonotype was seen only a few times. Its antigen is not yet known. Per-nucleotide qualities are absent, and no much larger clonotype sits a single base away. The roughly 42 donors, aged about 6 to 100 years, were systemically healthy Caucasian individuals from Russia. Roughly 11 milliliters of peripheral blood were drawn from each donor into EDTA-treated Vacutainer tubes. Ficoll-Paque density-gradient centrifugation was used to isolate PBMCs, with at least 6.5 million per sample. Total RNA was extracted from PBMCs with Trizol reagent, with at least 6 micrograms obtained per sample. For every donor, an aliquot of PBMCs went through flow cytometry to measure the percentages of naive CD45RAhigh/CD27high T cells.

The chain employs TRBV15 and TRBJ1-5, with a tentative D gene TRBD1 over 6 matching bases. This TCR was sampled from a young man in good health. Sample: blood. CDR3 region: CATSRDRGSSQPQHF. The sequenced DNA: TGTGCCACCAGCAGAGATAGGGGGTCGTCTCAGCCCCAGCATTTT.